This entry lists 8 T cell receptor beta chains sequenced from one sample in a study of shared clonotypes between healthy human individuals. Assay used: immunoSEQ multiplex PCR; TCRdb lists only in-frame clones, some missing. Among 1,100,000 or so clones listed, around 78% were seen once. The specimen was memory CD4+ T cells from PBMCs. Subset indicated: CD45RA-negative fraction. The receptors were gathered from a man between 18 and 35 years old in good health. Some clones in this sample may be carry-over from other donors' samples.

Of note for this clone: Other DNA sequences in this specimen translate into the identical CDR3. The chain links TRBV4-1 to TRBJ2-3, with 9 positions matching TRBD1. CDR1 MGHRA and CDR2 YSYEKL come from the germline V gene. With V trimmed by 0 bases and J by 6 bases, 4 bases remained unmatched. CDR3 length equals 15 residues. The CDR3, as DNA: TGCGCCAGCAGCCAAGATACAGGGGGCGTTGATACGCAGTATTTT. Its translation: CASSQDTGGVDTQYF.

This chain uses TRBV30 with TRBJ2-4, with 8 bases identical to TRBD1. CDR1 is GTSNPN and CDR2 is SVGIG in the germline V gene (reference sequence). Trimming cost V 2 bases and J 0 bases; bases outside gene matches: 15. The CDR3 runs 19 residues. CDR3 sequence reads: CAWSSLRDRLLQAKNIQYF. In nucleotides, the CDR3 is TGTGCCTGGAGTTCCCTCCGGGACAGGCTTCTTCAAGCCAAAAACATTCAGTACTTC.

The V call is TRBV7-9, the J call TRBJ2-7, with D possibly matching TRBD2 (6 bases). The CDR3 spans 14 residues. The V end lost 3 bases, the J end lost 1 base, and 10 bases lay between the germline ends. Germline loops: CDR1 SEHNR, CDR2 FQNEAQ (reference sequence). The CDR3 region is CASSFSGTSYEQYF. DNA for the CDR3: TGTGCCAGCAGCTTCTCCGGGACTTCCTACGAGCAGTACTTC.

The V call is TRBV5-1, the J call TRBJ1-3, with D unclear. Looked up from germline, CDR1 is SGHRS and CDR2 is YFSETQ. The length of the CDR3 is 14 residues. V gave up 4 bases and J gave up 0 bases, with 8 bases separating them. The CDR3 is CASSDGSSGNTIYF. The CDR3 DNA follows: TGCGCCAGCAGCGATGGGAGCTCTGGAAACACCATATATTTT.

The V call is TRBV29-1, the J call TRBJ2-5; 7 positions match TRBD1. From germline, CDR1 is SQVTM and CDR2 ANQGSEA. After removal of 6 bases from V and 4 bases from J, the junction contained 2 bases not matched to a gene. This CDR3 is 11 amino acids long. The CDR3 DNA is TGCAGCGTAAACAGGGGAGAGACCCAGTACTTC. It translates to CSVNRGETQYF.

In DNA, the CDR3 is TGTGCCAGCAGGACAGGGGTTGGCGCCTACAATGAGCAGTTCTTC. Protein product: CASRTGVGAYNEQFF. The chain carries TRBV7-9 and TRBJ2-1; TRBD1 matches 8 bases. The CDR3 consists of 15 residues. With 6 bases clipped from V and 2 bases from J, the junction kept 6 bases outside the gene matches. Germline V gives CDR1 SEHNR, CDR2 FQNEAQ (reference sequence).

The V gene is TRBV15, the J gene TRBJ1-2; unclear D gene. Germline values: CDR1 LNHNV, CDR2 YYDKDF (reference sequence). The CDR3 totals 12 residues. The V end was cut by 8 bases, the J end by 4 bases, with 11 bases between. The CDR3 loop is CATPVACYGYTF. CDR3 bases: TGTGCCACCCCGGTCGCCTGCTATGGCTACACCTTC. The full variable domain, with the rest looked up from reference TRBV15 and TRBJ1-2, is DAMVIQNPRYQVTQFGKPVTLSCSQTLNHNVMYWYQQKSSQAPKLLFHYYDKDFNNEADTPDNFQSRRPNTSFCFLDIRSPGLGDTAMYLCATPVACYGYTFGSGTRLTVV.

This chain connects TRBV7-2 to TRBJ2-4, with 8 bases fitting TRBD1. Trimming took 6 bases from V and 7 from J; bases not matched to a gene: 11. Germline assignment: CDR1 SGHTA and CDR2 FQGNSA. This CDR3 is 15 amino acids long. As DNA, the CDR3 is TGTGCCAGCAGGGGGAGGACAGGGTTCGGGAACATTCAGTACTTC. Translation: CASRGRTGFGNIQYF.